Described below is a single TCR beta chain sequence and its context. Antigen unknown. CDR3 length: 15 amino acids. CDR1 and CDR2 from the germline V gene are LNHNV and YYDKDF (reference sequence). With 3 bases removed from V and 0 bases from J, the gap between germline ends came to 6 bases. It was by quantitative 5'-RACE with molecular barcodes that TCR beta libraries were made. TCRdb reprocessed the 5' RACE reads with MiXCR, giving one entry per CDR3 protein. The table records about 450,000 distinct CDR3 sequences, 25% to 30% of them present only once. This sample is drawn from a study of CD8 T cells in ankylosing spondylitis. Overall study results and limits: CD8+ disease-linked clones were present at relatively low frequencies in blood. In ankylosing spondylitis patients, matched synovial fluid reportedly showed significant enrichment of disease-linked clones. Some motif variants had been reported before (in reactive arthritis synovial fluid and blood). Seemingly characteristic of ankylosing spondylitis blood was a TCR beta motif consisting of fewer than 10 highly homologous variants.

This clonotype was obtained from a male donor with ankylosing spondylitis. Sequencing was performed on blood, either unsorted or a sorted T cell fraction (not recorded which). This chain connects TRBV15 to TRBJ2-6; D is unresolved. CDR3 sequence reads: CATSRARSGANVLTF. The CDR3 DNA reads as TGTGCCACCAGCAGGGCCCGCTCTGGGGCCAACGTCCTGACTTTC.